A single sample gave rise to the 14 T cell receptor beta chains below, sequenced in a study of blood T cell repertoires in COVID-19. TCRdb's table, derived via immunoSEQ multiplex PCR, lists solely in-frame clones and lacks some. The table records about 230,000 clones, roughly 89% of them present only once. Material for sequencing was PBMCs or T cells enriched from blood (not recorded which). The receptors originated from a woman aged 25 to 39 with acute COVID-19.

The CDR3 region has the DNA TGTGCCAGTAGTATAAGGACAGGGGCCACCGACTATGGCTACACCTTC. This gives the protein CASSIRTGATDYGYTF. The rearrangement joins TRBV19 to TRBJ1-2; TRBD1 agrees at 9 bases. The germline gives CDR1 LNHDA, CDR2 SQIVND (reference sequence). This CDR3 has 16 residues. V was clipped by 2 bases and J by 3 bases; unmatched bases: 7.

This chain links TRBV7-6 with TRBJ2-5; 11 positions match TRBD2. CDR1 and CDR2 from the germline V gene are SGHVS and FNYEAQ. J was trimmed by 2 bases and V by 3 bases; bases with no gene match: 11. The CDR3 extends over 18 amino acids. The CDR3 DNA is TGTGCCAGCAGCTTGGTAGCGGGGGGGCCTACACGTCAAGAGACCCAGTACTTC. This encodes CASSLVAGGPTRQETQYF.

The J gene is TRBJ1-1, the V gene TRBV7-9; perhaps TRBD1 as D (5 bases). Deletions cut 1 base from V and 7 bases from J, with 10 bases between. Looked up from germline, CDR1 is SEHNR and CDR2 is FQNEAQ (reference sequence). This CDR3 is 13 amino acids long. CDR3 in amino acids: CASSLEVQGEAFF. As DNA, the CDR3 is TGTGCCAGCAGCTTAGAGGTCCAGGGTGAAGCTTTCTTT.

The chain has TRBV15 and TRBJ1-6; D remains unclear. Trimming removed 0 bases from V and 7 bases from J, with 13 bases in between. The V gene's germline CDR1 is LNHNV and CDR2 YYDKDF (reference sequence). The CDR3 length is 16 residues. CDR3 amino acids: CATSRDPRGSNSPLHF. The CDR3 region has the DNA TGTGCCACCAGCAGAGATCCCCGAGGGTCAAATTCACCCCTCCACTTT.

The chain employs TRBV4-1 and TRBJ1-2, with D tentatively TRBD1 (6 bases). Germline CDR1 and CDR2: MGHRA and YSYEKL. This CDR3 contains 16 residues. V lost 3 bases, J lost 3 bases, and 17 bases lay in between. Here the CDR3 DNA reads TGCGCCAGCAGCCACCGAGAGGGGGGGCAAGACTATGGCTACACCTTC. It yields the protein CASSHREGGQDYGYTF.

The chain uses TRBV6-4 and TRBJ1-2; perhaps TRBD1 as D (5 bases). Germline V CDR1 and CDR2: MRHNA, SNTAGT. The CDR3 sequence is 15 residues long. V lost 0 bases, J lost 6 bases, and 14 bases lay in between. As DNA, the CDR3 is TGTGCCAGCAGTGACTCGATAGGGGCAAGGAATGGCTACACCTTC. Translating gives CASSDSIGARNGYTF.

The chain is built from TRBV11-2 and TRBJ2-3, with D possibly being TRBD2 (5 bases). Trimming removed 5 bases from V and 4 bases from J, with 16 bases in between. This CDR3 spans 15 amino acids. Germline V CDR1 and CDR2: SGHAT, FQNNGV. In DNA, the CDR3 is TGTGCCAGCAGCCCCGGGGTGGATCAGGCAGATACGCAGTATTTT. Translated: CASSPGVDQADTQYF.

V usage is TRBV6-1 and J usage is TRBJ2-3, with 11 bases that match TRBD2. From germline, CDR1 is MNHNS and CDR2 SASEGT. Losses at the gene ends were 1 base for V and 2 bases for J; bases not matched to a gene: 8. This CDR3 contains 18 residues. CDR3 protein: CASSEVSSGGIDTDTQYF. The CDR3 region has the DNA TGTGCCAGCAGTGAAGTGTCTAGCGGGGGGATTGACACAGATACGCAGTATTTT.

The chain employs TRBV9 and TRBJ2-7, with D possibly matching TRBD1 (6 bases). The CDR3 sequence is 12 residues long. Germline V gene lookup returns CDR1 SGDLS and CDR2 YYNGEE. V lost 7 bases and J 4 bases, leaving 12 bases between the germline ends. The CDR3 region is CASGGGKYEQYF. Written as DNA, the CDR3 is TGTGCCAGCGGGGGCGGAAAATACGAGCAGTACTTC.

The chain recombines TRBV19 with TRBJ1-2; possibly TRBD1 for D (6 bases). The V end lost 8 bases, the J end lost 3 bases, and 13 bases lay between the germline ends. Per the germline V gene, CDR1 is LNHDA and CDR2 is SQIVND (reference sequence). The CDR3 contains 13 residues. The chain's CDR3 is CASSGERHYGYTF. The DNA for the CDR3 is TGTGCCAGTTCAGGGGAGAGGCACTATGGCTACACCTTC. Variable domain in full (rest from reference TRBV19 and TRBJ1-2): DGGITQSPKYLFRKEGQNVTLSCEQNLNHDAMYWYRQDPGQGLRLIYYSQIVNDFQKGDIAEGYSVSREKKESFPLTVTSAQKNPTAFYLCASSGERHYGYTFGSGTRLTVV.

The chain uses TRBV7-2 and TRBJ2-3, with D uncertain. Trimming removed 0 bases at V and 0 bases at J, with 13 bases between. The V gene's germline CDR1 is SGHTA and CDR2 FQGNSA. The CDR3 sequence is 17 residues long. Written as DNA, the CDR3 is TGTGCCAGCAGCTTAGCTGCGGCCCATCCTAGCACAGATACGCAGTATTTT. It encodes CASSLAAAHPSTDTQYF.

The chain recombines TRBV19 with TRBJ1-5, with D tentatively TRBD1 (6 bases). Germline V gene lookup returns CDR1 LNHDA and CDR2 SQIVND (reference sequence). With 7 bases removed from V and 7 bases from J, the gap between germline ends came to 17 bases. The CDR3 has 14 residues. CDR3 protein: CASTIQGSWQPQHF. The CDR3 nucleotides are TGTGCCAGTACCATACAGGGTTCATGGCAGCCCCAGCATTTT.

The J gene is TRBJ1-4, the V gene TRBV15, with unresolved D. V was pared by 4 bases and J by 5 bases, with 2 bases between. CDR1 and CDR2 from the germline V gene are LNHNV and YYDKDF (reference sequence). CDR3 length: 11 residues. The CDR3 region is CATSTNEKLFF. The CDR3 DNA reads as TGTGCCACCAGCACAAATGAAAAACTGTTTTTT.

The chain combines TRBV3-1 (or the pseudogene TRBV3-2) with TRBJ1-4; no clear D. Trimming took 0 bases from V and 5 from J, leaving 10 bases between them. The CDR3 has 15 residues. The germline V gene has CDR1 LGHDT and CDR2 YNNKEL (reference sequence). CDR3 residues: CASSQESGKNEKLFF. In nucleotides, the CDR3 is TGTGCCAGCAGCCAAGAATCGGGGAAGAATGAAAAACTGTTTTTT.